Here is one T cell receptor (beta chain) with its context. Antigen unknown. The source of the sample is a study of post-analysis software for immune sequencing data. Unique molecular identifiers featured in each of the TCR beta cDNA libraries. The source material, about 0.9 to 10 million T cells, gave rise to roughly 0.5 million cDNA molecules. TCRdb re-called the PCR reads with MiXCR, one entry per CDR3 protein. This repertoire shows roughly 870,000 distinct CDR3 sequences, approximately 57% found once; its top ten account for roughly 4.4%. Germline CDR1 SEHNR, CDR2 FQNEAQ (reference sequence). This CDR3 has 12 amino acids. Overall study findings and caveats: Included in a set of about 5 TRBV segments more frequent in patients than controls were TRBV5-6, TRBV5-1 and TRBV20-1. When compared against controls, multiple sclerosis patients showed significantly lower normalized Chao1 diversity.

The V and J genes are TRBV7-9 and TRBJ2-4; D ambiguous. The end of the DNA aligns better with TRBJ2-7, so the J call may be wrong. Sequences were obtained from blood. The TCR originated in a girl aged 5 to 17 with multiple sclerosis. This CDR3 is CASSFVGDEQYF. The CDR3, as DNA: TGTGCCAGCAGCTTCGTAGGCGACGAGCAGTACTTC.